This TCR beta chain was obtained from a study of cytomegalovirus exposure and HLA in healthy donors (dated by TCRdb to about 2017). For the study in its entirety: In an earlier analysis of under 750 of the donors, 276 Gb of sequence data and 95 million to 130 million unique TCR beta sequences from about 190 million T cells were reported. The study aimed to test whether cataloging public T cell receptors could reveal signatures of past pathogen exposure. The number of typed donors differed by locus: about 620-640 for A, B, C, DRB1 and DQB1; 500 to 550 for DQA1; approximately 600 for DPA1; and roughly 470 for DPB1. The study profiled the T cell repertoires of about 640 subjects by immunosequencing and related them to cytomegalovirus serostatus. HLA typing included class I and class II loci at four-digit resolution. All discovery cohort repertoires had been generated on a single sequencing platform. In the later analysis, no new phenotypic data were used to find candidate immune exposures; instead, reliance was placed on TCR beta sequences and their occurrence across donors. A later analysis re-analyzed previously published TCR beta repertoires from 600 to 850 donors and added high-resolution HLA genotyping to study TCR occurrence patterns. In addition to the first cohort of 666 subjects, a separate validation cohort of 120 different subjects was used. On average, 235,054 unique TCR beta nucleotide sequences were sequenced per donor among a few hundred genotyped donors of the cohort, with about 19% of those sequences being non-productive. Alongside the repertoire data, information on donor age, sex, ethnicity and CMV serostatus was compiled. An earlier analysis of 587 of the donors used high-throughput TCR beta sequencing to judge whether each TCR beta V gene segment behaved as functional or pseudogenic. An early release covering over 500 HLA-typed donors comprised about 310 gigabases of sequencing data and about 90 million unique TCR sequences. Roughly 5 DR-DQ haplotypes were handled as single units for association and clustering, since linkage in the cohort was strong. A later genetic analysis took genome-wide SNP genotypes for about three fifths of the roughly 670 donors and used that subset as a discovery cohort. To predict cytomegalovirus infection status, the study brought together high-throughput TCR immunosequencing, statistical association of individual TCRs with disease status, and machine learning. The genetic ancestry cluster associated with self-reported Caucasian donors included over 80% of the 398 genotyped donors.

In total, approximately 690 healthy bone marrow donors made up the cohort. At the time of sampling, every cohort member was nominally healthy, though immune exposures that went unrecorded were likely present. The donor tested CMV seronegative, placing the donor among the 352 seronegative members of the cohort. A peripheral blood sample was collected from each donor, and TCR beta sequencing was performed on peripheral blood mononuclear cells. The Qiagen DNeasy Blood Extraction Kit was used to extract genomic DNA from the blood cell samples. Worth noting for this clone: Its cognate antigen has yet to be identified.

The protocol used for the library was the immunoSEQ multiplex PCR assay. A mixture of 60 forward primers for TCR Vbeta segments and 13 reverse primers for TCR Jbeta segments was used in the multiplex PCR. The CDR3 region of rearranged TCR beta genes was amplified from genomic DNA with a multiplex PCR assay. Amplified TCR beta libraries were sequenced as 87-base-pair reads on the Illumina HiSeq System. The study's processing was this. A later analysis counted tens of millions of unique TCR beta chains across the 600 to 850 repertoires, and around 9.9 million of these chains were shared by at least two donors. Raw reads were error-corrected and collapsed into unique sequences with a nearest-neighbor algorithm that merged closely related sequences to remove PCR and sequencing errors. To assign V, D and J gene segments, CDR3 sequences were aligned to IMGT reference sequences. For a sequence to be retained, at least a six-nucleotide match to both a V gene segment and a J gene segment was required. A rearrangement counted as productive if the CDR3 had no stop codons and remained in frame with V and J, and every other rearrangement counted as non-productive. CDR3 was defined by IMGT convention, running from the second conserved V-encoded cysteine to the conserved J-encoded phenylalanine. The earlier analysis of about 610 of the donors excluded any sequence lacking an unambiguous match to a single V gene segment. In an earlier analysis of some 590 of the donors, V segments were called functional above 56.7% productive rearrangements and were called segregating when the between-donor standard deviation exceeded 5%. To diagnose cytomegalovirus status from the catalog of TCR beta chain sequences, a statistical classification framework was built. In a later analysis, V and J genes were assigned by comparing TCR nucleotide sequences against IMGT/GENE-DB human TR gene sequences. A later analysis assigned CDR3 sequences and most-parsimonious VDJ recombination scenarios with the TCRdist pipeline. A later analysis defined each TCR beta chain by its CDR3 amino acid sequence plus V-gene family, and excluded reads lacking a unique V-gene family. In a later analysis, 550 to 650 highly shared, low-generation-probability nucleotide sequences were removed to address suspected cross-contamination and a sequencing artifact. A later analysis calculated a clonal expansion index for each public chain from normalized within-repertoire ranks of inferred template counts. A later analysis computed generation probabilities with a VDJ recombination model fitted to out-of-frame rearrangements, and checked the results against IGoR. In a later analysis, hypergeometric tests were used to score TCR-TCR, TCR-HLA and TCR-CMV co-occurrence, with a repertoire-size bias correction applied to TCR pairs. To estimate false discovery rates, a later analysis permuted the HLA or CMV assignments 20 times. In a later analysis, co-occurring TCRs were grouped with DBSCAN, and TCRdist sequence similarity was added when clustering was performed within HLA-allele-positive subsets. Co-occurrence clustering excluded repertoires with fewer than 30,000 or more than 120,000 public chains, plus five with anomalous nucleotide sharing. TCRdb took this table from immuneACCESS and kept in-frame rearrangements with V and J called. Such tables lack part of the clones; where checked against another copy, unresolved V genes explain under half of the gap, and the rest is unexplained. That table supplies the V and J calls and clone size; D and trimming were determined from the DNA. The table of this sample itemizes 60,000 to 70,000 clones. Around 15% of the sample is taken by the ten largest.

The CDR3 numbers 13 residues from cysteine through phenylalanine. Only the CDR3 DNA is retained, 39 bases long and in frame from the first base. Sequences SGHDT (CDR1) and YYEEEE (CDR2) are obtained from the germline V gene. V is shortened by 4 bases, J by 1 base, and the region joining them spans 8 bases. General conclusions and limits of the study: According to a later analysis, TCR association rates differed among HLA loci, with DRB1 alleles showing the most associated TCRs and HLA-C alleles showing the fewest. A later genetic analysis associated a missense DCLRE1C variant with V-gene and J-gene trimming of TCR beta chains, and an independent cohort replicated the association. Linkage disequilibrium might explain the correlated functional status among segregating V segments, but an unknown experimental factor could not be ruled out. A few of the identified cytomegalovirus-associated TCR beta chains were confirmed in vitro to be specific for cytomegalovirus antigens. A later genetic analysis reported fewer N-insertions in productive TCRs among donors in an Asian-associated ancestry cluster than the roughly 700-donor mean. While some public TCRs were present in many individuals, most TCR sequences turned up only very rarely across donors. Only TCR beta chains were sequenced in this cohort, and the absence of alpha or paired-chain data limited detectable features. The sequencing pipeline was judged likely to have produced a cluster of highly shared sequence variants as a technical artifact. Because counts were too low, fewer than 20 rarely observed V segments, including chromosome 9 orphons, were excluded from the earlier analysis of 587 of the donors. Some IMGT-functional V segments, including TRBV6-2 and TRBV6-3, could not be distinguished by the 87-base-pair reads and were therefore excluded. In a later analysis, more than 15,000 TCR beta sequences were associated with specific HLA alleles at a false discovery rate of 0.05. The classifier was reported to diagnose cytomegalovirus status with high specificity and sensitivity in both the original cohort and the validation cohort. Because HLA typing was missing for some donors at each locus, association tests included only the typed subset. Strong co-occurrence of HLA alleles, especially DR and DQ, made assigning TCR associations to individual alleles difficult. Several of the top co-occurrence clusters appeared to be linked to parvovirus B19, influenza, CMV and Epstein-Barr virus, according to a later analysis. Compared with equally common non-associated chains, HLA-associated TCR beta chains in a later analysis were more clonally expanded and had lower generation probabilities. Roughly uniform sequencing depth across donors was assumed in presence/absence analyses, although this assumption may not hold. It was suggested by the authors that the approach could potentially be generalized to other disease states and immunological phenotypes. In the study, roughly 160 TCR beta chains were listed as associated with cytomegalovirus. For the cohort, immune exposure information was limited to CMV serostatus. In an earlier analysis of fewer than 750 of the donors, most TCR beta V segments were observed in productive rearrangements about 87% or about 30% of the time, broadly matching IMGT annotations. A later analysis found that most CMV-associated TCR beta chains appeared HLA-restricted, with HLA associations seemingly driven largely by CMV exposure. A further reported finding was that TCR beta sequences accurately predicted the HLA-A and HLA-B alleles for most subjects in the first cohort.

Recombination connected TRBV5-6 to TRBJ2-5; the D gene cannot be named for sure. Material for sequencing was PBMCs. The receptor was derived from a boy aged 5-17 years in good health and CMV-seronegative. This receptor carries the CDR3 CASSQQFQETQYF. The sequenced DNA: TGTGCCAGCAGCCAACAATTCCAAGAGACCCAGTACTTC.